This T cell receptor (beta chain) was recorded in a study of T-cell memory formation after mild COVID-19. TCRdb processed the 5' RACE reads anew with MiXCR; each CDR3 protein has one entry. Of over 400,000 distinct CDR3 sequences detected, 23% appear once; the ten largest clones hold around 13%. CDR3 length equals 16 residues. V was trimmed by 6 bases and J by 3 bases, leaving 20 bases between them. This clonotype was picked up a small number of times. This rearrangement joins TRBV12-3 or TRBV12-4 to TRBJ1-2, with D possibly being TRBD1 (6 bases). The receptor was isolated from an adult woman who had mild COVID-19 (a few samples of this study predate the infection). Cell type and time point are not known. Sequencing was done on a sample of PBMCs or a T cell subset sorted from them (not recorded which). The CDR3 region is CASSPQLTQGYYGYTF. As DNA, the CDR3 is TGTGCCAGCAGCCCGCAACTTACACAGGGCTACTATGGCTACACCTTC.